Listed here are 29 T cell receptor beta chains from one sample, sequenced in a study of blood T cell repertoires in COVID-19. Repertoires were generated with immunoSEQ multiplex PCR, while TCRdb's copy carries only in-frame clones and drops some. This sample carries 40,000 to 55,000 clones, roughly 80% of them seen once, and the ten largest clones take over 13%. Sample: peripheral blood. These receptors were obtained from a human donor in a cohort sampled during active COVID-19.

The genes are TRBV7-9 and TRBJ2-5; 8 bases map to TRBD1. The CDR3 totals 15 residues. V was pared by 5 bases and J by 5 bases, with 10 bases of the junction left unmatched. The germline V gene has CDR1 SEHNR and CDR2 FQNEAQ (reference sequence). The CDR3 DNA sequence: TGTGCCAGCAGCCTCCAGACAGGGGTCGGGGAGACCCAGTACTTC. Translated: CASSLQTGVGETQYF.

Only a few counts were recorded for this clone. This chain links TRBV5-1 with TRBJ2-1; D perhaps matches TRBD2 (5 bases). Germline loops: CDR1 SGHRS, CDR2 YFSETQ. The V end lost 0 bases, the J end lost 0 bases, and 13 bases lay between the germline ends. CDR3 length equals 17 residues. CDR3 amino acids: CASSLAVGASSYNEQFF. CDR3 in DNA: TGCGCCAGCAGCTTGGCGGTGGGAGCTAGCTCCTACAATGAGCAGTTCTTC. Full variable domain (outside the CDR3, taken from reference TRBV5-1 and TRBJ2-1): KAGVTQTPRYLIKTRGQQVTLSCSPISGHRSVSWYQQTPGQGLQFLFEYFSETQRNKGNFPGRFSGRQFSNSRSEMNVSTLELGDSALYLCASSLAVGASSYNEQFFGPGTRLTVL.

The V call is TRBV5-1, the J call TRBJ1-3, with D hard to call. The germline gives CDR1 SGHRS, CDR2 YFSETQ. Trimming cost V 6 bases and J 0 bases, with 10 bases left between them. The CDR3 sequence is 14 residues long. In DNA, the CDR3 is TGCGCCAGCAATCCGGGTCTCTCTGGAAACACCATATATTTT. As protein: CASNPGLSGNTIYF.

This clone came up a few times. The V and J genes are TRBV20-1 and TRBJ2-5, with TRBD1 identical over 8 bases. Trimming took 7 bases from V and 3 from J; bases not matched to a gene: 1. CDR1 and CDR2 from the germline V gene are DFQATT and SNEGSKA (reference sequence). The CDR3 has 11 amino acids. The CDR3 is CSGDRKETQYF. The CDR3 DNA follows: TGCAGTGGGGACAGGAAAGAGACCCAGTACTTC.

This chain links TRBV12-3 or TRBV12-4 with TRBJ2-7; D might be TRBD2 (7 bases). Trimming took 6 bases from V and 5 from J, leaving 14 bases between them. This CDR3 is 13 amino acids long. Written as DNA, the CDR3 is TGTGCCAGCAGCGCCCGGGGGGCCAACGAGCAGTACTTC. Translated, it gives CASSARGANEQYF.

The rearrangement links TRBV27 to TRBJ1-1; 12 bases are shared with TRBD1. This CDR3 has 15 amino acids. The germline gives CDR1 MNHEY, CDR2 SMNVEV (reference sequence). The J segment lost 10 bases and the V segment lost 6 bases, leaving 12 bases of the junction unmatched. DNA of the CDR3: TGTGCCAGCAGAGCTACCGGGACAGGGGGCGCGGGAGCTTTCTTT. It is translated as CASRATGTGGAGAFF.

V and J are TRBV7-9 and TRBJ2-5; TRBD1 matches at 9 bases. Germline CDR1 reads SEHNR; CDR2 reads FQNEAQ (reference sequence). This CDR3 has 15 amino acids. The ends lost 3 bases at V and 5 bases at J; junction bases unmatched: 7. CDR3 coding DNA: TGTGCCAGCAGCTTTTGGACAGGGGAAGGCGAGACCCAGTACTTC. This gives the protein CASSFWTGEGETQYF.

V and J are TRBV18 and TRBJ2-7; 11 bases align to TRBD2. The length of the CDR3 is 13 residues. Germline V gene lookup returns CDR1 KGHSH and CDR2 LQKENI. V dropped 3 bases and J dropped 6; count of bases not matched to a gene: 1. The CDR3 loop is CASSPGTSGEQYF. CDR3 in DNA: TGTGCCAGCTCACCCGGGACTAGCGGCGAGCAGTACTTC.

This chain connects TRBV5-1 to TRBJ2-7, with TRBD2 matching over 9 bases. CDR3 length: 17 residues. Looked up from germline, CDR1 is SGHRS and CDR2 is YFSETQ. The trim removed 4 bases at V and 0 bases at J, leaving 11 bases unmatched. This chain's CDR3 is CASSVGNSGSHSYEQYF. In DNA, the CDR3 is TGCGCCAGCAGCGTGGGGAATAGCGGGAGCCACTCCTACGAGCAGTACTTC.

This CDR3 is CASSDSSEGAVDEQFF. CDR3 nucleotide sequence: TGTGCCAGCAGTGATTCTAGTGAGGGGGCAGTAGATGAGCAGTTCTTC. The chain couples TRBV2 to TRBJ2-1, with TRBD1 identical over 7 bases. The germline V gene encodes CDR1 SNHLY and CDR2 FYNNEI. With 3 bases clipped from V and 8 bases from J, the junction kept 13 bases outside the gene matches. The length of the CDR3 is 16 residues. The full variable domain, rest sourced from reference TRBV2 and TRBJ2-1, is EPEVTQTPSHQVTQMGQEVILRCVPISNHLYFYWYRQILGQKVEFLVSFYNNEISEKSEIFDDQFSVERPDGSNFTLKIRSTKLEDSAMYFCASSDSSEGAVDEQFFGPGTRLTVL.

The CDR3 region has the DNA TGTGCCAGCAGTTACTCGAAGGCCTGGGGGACAGGGGGGCCCTACGAGCAGTACTTC. Amino acids: CASSYSKAWGTGGPYEQYF. The chain recombines TRBV6-2 or TRBV6-3 with TRBJ2-7, with 11 positions matching TRBD1. The CDR3 sequence is 19 residues long. After removal of 0 bases from V and 2 bases from J, the junction contained 12 bases not matched to a gene. The germline V gene has CDR1 MNHEY and CDR2 SVGEGT.

The chain joins TRBV7-2 to TRBJ2-7; no definite D call. The V gene lost 0 bases and the J gene lost 1 base, with 4 bases spanning the gap. Per the germline V gene, CDR1 is SGHTA and CDR2 is FQGNSA. CDR3 size: 13 residues. CDR3 sequence reads: CASSLAASYEQYF. DNA of the CDR3: TGTGCCAGCAGCTTAGCAGCTTCCTACGAGCAGTACTTC.

The V and J genes are TRBV7-2 and TRBJ2-1, with 10 nucleotides matching TRBD2. This CDR3 spans 19 amino acids. CDR1 and CDR2 from the germline V gene are SGHTA and FQGNSA. V shed 2 bases, J shed 4 bases, and the junction held 14 bases outside the gene matches. CDR3 DNA sequence: TGTGCCAGCAGCTTAAGGGGGGCTAGCGGGAGTGCCCTTTACAATGAGCAGTTCTTC. Residues: CASSLRGASGSALYNEQFF.

The rearrangement links TRBV4-2 to TRBJ2-1, with TRBD2 identical over 11 bases. The germline gives CDR1 LGHNA, CDR2 YNFKEQ. The J segment lost 0 bases and the V segment lost 7 bases, leaving 14 bases of the junction unmatched. The CDR3 covers 19 residues. CDR3 protein: CASTPGASGRPSSYNEQFF. The CDR3 DNA is TGTGCCAGCACCCCAGGGGCTAGCGGGAGGCCGAGCTCCTACAATGAGCAGTTCTTC.

The gene calls are TRBV3-1 (or the pseudogene TRBV3-2) and TRBJ1-1, with D possibly being TRBD1 (5 bases). Trimming took off 8 bases at V and 4 bases at J, with 17 bases between the two ends. Germline V gives CDR1 LGHDT, CDR2 YNNKEL (reference sequence). The CDR3 sequence is 14 residues long. The CDR3 DNA reads as TGTGCCAGCCCCCTGCTGTGGGGCACCACTGAAGCTTTCTTT. Its translation is CASPLLWGTTEAFF.

The chain couples TRBV5-1 to TRBJ1-6, with 9 bases aligning to TRBD1. With 4 bases clipped from V and 4 bases from J, the junction kept 3 bases outside the gene matches. The germline V gene encodes CDR1 SGHRS and CDR2 YFSETQ. The CDR3 totals 15 residues. The CDR3 spells CASSPDRGYNSPLHF. In DNA, the CDR3 is TGCGCCAGCAGCCCTGACAGGGGGTATAATTCACCCCTCCACTTT.

The genes are TRBV19 and TRBJ2-2; 11 nucleotides line up with TRBD1. The CDR3 spans 15 residues. Germline V CDR1 and CDR2: LNHDA, SQIVND (reference sequence). The ends lost 4 bases at V and 3 bases at J; junction bases unmatched: 1. The chain's CDR3 is CASSRTGGDTGELFF. In DNA form, the CDR3 reads TGTGCCAGTAGTAGGACAGGGGGCGACACCGGGGAGCTGTTTTTT.

In this sample, this clone turned up once. J is TRBJ2-7 and V is TRBV7-6, with TRBD1 as a possible D gene (5 bases). In germline, CDR1 is SGHVS, CDR2 FNYEAQ. V lost 3 bases and J 0 bases, leaving 12 bases between the germline ends. There are 15 residues in the CDR3. The CDR3 here is CASSLDTLYSYEQYF. As DNA, the CDR3 is TGTGCCAGCAGCTTGGACACGCTTTACTCCTACGAGCAGTACTTC.

The chain combines TRBV6-6 with TRBJ1-1; 8 bases agree with TRBD1. Germline values: CDR1 MNHNY, CDR2 SVGAGI (reference sequence). The length of the CDR3 is 12 residues. V lost 6 bases, J lost 5 bases, and 2 bases stayed unmatched. The CDR3: CASRQGGTEAFF. For the CDR3, the DNA is TGTGCCAGCAGACAGGGGGGAACTGAAGCTTTCTTT.

The CDR3 protein is CASSERGRGSADTQYF. CDR3 DNA sequence: TGTGCCAGCAGTGAAAGGGGCAGGGGATCCGCAGATACGCAGTATTTT. This rearrangement joins TRBV6-1 to TRBJ2-3; D may be TRBD1 (6 bases). In germline, CDR1 is MNHNS, CDR2 SASEGT. The V end lost 2 bases, the J end lost 4 bases, and 16 bases lay between the germline ends. The CDR3 is made up of 16 amino acids.

This clone occurred a few times. The J gene is TRBJ2-1, the V gene TRBV3-1 (or the pseudogene TRBV3-2), with TRBD2 matching over 11 bases. The CDR3 spans 16 residues. V lost 0 bases and J lost 7; bases outside the gene matches: 5. Per germline, CDR1 LGHDT and CDR2 YNNKEL (reference sequence). The CDR3 region has the DNA TGTGCCAGCAGCCAAGAGGCGACTAGCGGGACTAATGAGCAGTTCTTC. Its protein product is CASSQEATSGTNEQFF.

This clone showed up just a few times. This chain joins TRBV6-5 and TRBJ2-7, with D possibly TRBD1 on 6 matching bases. Trimming stripped 4 bases from V and 2 bases from J, with 15 bases between. Germline CDR1 reads MNHEY; CDR2 reads SVGAGI. There are 15 residues in the CDR3. CDR3 protein: CASSSSLDRAYEQYF. The CDR3 nucleotides read TGTGCCAGCAGTTCGTCCCTGGACAGAGCCTACGAGCAGTACTTC.

The CDR3 DNA is TGTGCCAGTAGTATCGGACTTGGGGGCAATCAGCCCCAGCATTTT. Translating it yields CASSIGLGGNQPQHF. The rearrangement links TRBV19 to TRBJ1-5; D not resolved. V lost 3 bases and J lost 2, with 11 bases in between. In germline, CDR1 is LNHDA, CDR2 SQIVND (reference sequence). CDR3 length: 15 amino acids.

The gene calls are TRBV5-6 and TRBJ1-4; possibly TRBD1 for D (6 bases). Trimming removed 4 bases from V and 7 bases from J, with 17 bases in between. The CDR3 sequence is 15 residues long. From germline, CDR1 is SGHDT and CDR2 YYEEEE. CDR3 DNA sequence: TGTGCCAGCAGCGGAAGGGGGATTAGGGGTGAAAAACTGTTTTTT. Protein sequence: CASSGRGIRGEKLFF.

A single count supports this clone. This chain links TRBV24-1 with TRBJ2-1; 7 nucleotides line up with TRBD2. CDR3 length equals 16 residues. Germline lookup yields CDR1 KGHDR and CDR2 SFDVKD. With V trimmed by 0 bases and J by 6 bases, 7 bases remained unmatched. CDR3 amino acids: CATSDLSWEGGNEQFF. CDR3 DNA sequence: TGTGCCACCAGTGATTTGTCGTGGGAGGGTGGCAATGAGCAGTTCTTC.

The chain carries TRBV5-5 and TRBJ2-1; D gene ambiguous. The CDR3 sequence is 14 residues long. Germline assignment: CDR1 SGHKS and CDR2 YYEKEE (reference sequence). V shed 6 bases and J shed 0 bases, with 10 bases lying between them. CDR3 DNA sequence: TGTGCCAGCACCCCCGACATCTCCTACAATGAGCAGTTCTTC. Amino acid sequence: CASTPDISYNEQFF.

CDR3 nucleotides: TGTGCCAGCAGTCCCCCCGGGGCGGGAAATAGCAATCAGCCCCAGCATTTT. Its translation is CASSPPGAGNSNQPQHF. This sequence joins TRBV28 and TRBJ1-5; perhaps TRBD1 as D (5 bases). There are 17 residues in the CDR3. The germline V gene has CDR1 MDHEN and CDR2 SYDVKM. V was clipped by 5 bases and J by 0 bases, with 17 bases between them.

V and J are TRBV6-6 and TRBJ2-3; perhaps TRBD2 as D (6 bases). Trimming left V 9 bases short and J 2 bases short, with 15 bases between. Germline V gene data show CDR1 as MNHNY and CDR2 as SVGAGI (reference sequence). CDR3 length: 14 amino acids. CDR3 loop: CASRTGLITDTQYF. Here the CDR3 DNA reads TGTGCCAGTCGTACGGGACTCATCACAGATACGCAGTATTTT.

The chain combines TRBV12-1 with TRBJ2-7; no DNA check was done on the table's D call, TRBD1. TRBV12-1 is termed a pseudogene. The CDR3 totals 15 residues. Written as DNA, the CDR3 is TGTGCCAGCAGCTTTTGCCAGGGTTGGACCTACGAGCAGTACTTC. Translating it yields CASSFCQGWTYEQYF.